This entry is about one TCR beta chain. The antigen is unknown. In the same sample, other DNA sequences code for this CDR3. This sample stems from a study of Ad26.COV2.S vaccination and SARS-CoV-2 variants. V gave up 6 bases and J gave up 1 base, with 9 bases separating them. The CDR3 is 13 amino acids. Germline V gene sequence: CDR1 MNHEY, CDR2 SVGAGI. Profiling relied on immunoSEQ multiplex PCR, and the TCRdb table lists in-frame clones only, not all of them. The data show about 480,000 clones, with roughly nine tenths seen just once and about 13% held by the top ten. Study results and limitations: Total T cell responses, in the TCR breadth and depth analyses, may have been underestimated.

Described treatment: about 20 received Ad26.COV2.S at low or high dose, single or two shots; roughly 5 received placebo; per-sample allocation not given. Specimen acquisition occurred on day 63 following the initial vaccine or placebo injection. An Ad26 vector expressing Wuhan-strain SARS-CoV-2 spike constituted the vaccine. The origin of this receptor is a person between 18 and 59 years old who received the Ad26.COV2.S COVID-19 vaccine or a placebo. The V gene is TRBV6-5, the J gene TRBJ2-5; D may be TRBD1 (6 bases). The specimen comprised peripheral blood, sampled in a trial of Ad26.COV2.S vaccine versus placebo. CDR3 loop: CASSRTVQETQYF. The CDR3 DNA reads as TGTGCCAGCAGCAGGACAGTCCAAGAGACCCAGTACTTC.